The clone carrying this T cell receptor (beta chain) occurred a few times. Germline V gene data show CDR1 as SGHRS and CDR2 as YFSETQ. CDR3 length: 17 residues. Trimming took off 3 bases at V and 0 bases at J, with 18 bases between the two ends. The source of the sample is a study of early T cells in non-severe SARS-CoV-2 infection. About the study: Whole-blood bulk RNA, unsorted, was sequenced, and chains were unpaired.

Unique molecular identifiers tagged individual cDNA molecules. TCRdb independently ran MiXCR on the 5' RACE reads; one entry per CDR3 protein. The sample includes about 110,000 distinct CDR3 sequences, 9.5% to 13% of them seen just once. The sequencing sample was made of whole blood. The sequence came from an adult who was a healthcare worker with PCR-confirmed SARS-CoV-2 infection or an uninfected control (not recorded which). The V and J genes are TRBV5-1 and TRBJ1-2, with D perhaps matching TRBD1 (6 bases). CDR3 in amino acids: CASSYRPRQAANYGYTF. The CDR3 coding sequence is TGCGCCAGCAGCTACCGCCCCCGACAGGCCGCTAACTATGGCTACACCTTC.